This note documents a single T cell receptor (beta chain) sequence. Its antigen is not identified. The sample belongs to a study of cytomegalovirus exposure and HLA in healthy donors. Study details: There were tens of millions of unique TCRs (from HLA-typed donors) in an early data release. Study results and limitations: The study designated some 180 TCR beta chains cytomegalovirus-associated.

Looked up from germline, CDR1 is MNHNS and CDR2 is SASEGT. This CDR3 comprises 14 residues. The ends were cut back, 2 bases at V and 1 base at J, with 9 bases in the middle. The PCR ran on 60 Vbeta and 13 Jbeta primers. Clones were read by immunoSEQ multiplex PCR, and TCRdb kept only the in-frame ones, dropping some. Of 100,000 to 150,000 clones listed, almost 85% were seen once; the top ten hold under 3%. The receptor was derived from a boy younger than 10 in good health and CMV-seronegative. Sequencing input: PBMCs. This chain connects TRBV6-1 to TRBJ2-7; a weak D match, TRBD1 (5 bases). CDR3 DNA: TGTGCCAGCAGTGAAAATAAGGGGTCCTACGAGCAGTACTTC. Protein product: CASSENKGSYEQYF.